These 17 T cell receptor beta chains came from one sample sequenced in a study of technical replicates of blood from a few donors. Repertoires were generated with immunoSEQ multiplex PCR, while TCRdb's copy carries only in-frame clones and drops some. The sample includes 15,000 to 20,000 clones, about nine tenths of them seen just once. Specimen: PBMCs. These TCRs come from a human donor in good health.

The chain recombines TRBV2 with TRBJ1-2; unclear D gene. Germline V gene lookup returns CDR1 SNHLY and CDR2 FYNNEI. This CDR3 comprises 16 residues. V was pared by 8 bases and J by 3 bases, with 22 bases between. CDR3 residues: CASSAGGFIRDYGYTF. The CDR3 bases are TGTGCCAGCTCAGCGGGAGGTTTCATTAGGGACTATGGCTACACCTTC.

The rearrangement links TRBV30 to TRBJ1-2, with D unresolved. The CDR3 extends over 14 amino acids. V was cut by 0 bases and J by 7 bases, with 15 bases left in between. The V gene's germline CDR1 is GTSNPN and CDR2 SVGIG (reference sequence). CDR3 sequence (DNA): TGTGCCTGGAGTGTATCTCTAGGAAGTGGTGGCTACACCTTC. Its protein product is CAWSVSLGSGGYTF.

The rearrangement joins TRBV6-1 to TRBJ2-1, with 9 bases matching TRBD1. The CDR3 loop spans 15 amino acids. CDR1 is MNHNS and CDR2 is SASEGT in the germline V gene. V lost 2 bases, J lost 4 bases, and 3 bases stayed unmatched. CDR3 region: CASSEYRGPYNEQFF. The CDR3 nucleotides are TGTGCCAGCAGTGAATACAGGGGGCCTTACAATGAGCAGTTCTTC.

This clone was found once. V usage is TRBV29-1 and J usage is TRBJ2-1, with D possibly being TRBD2 (6 bases). Trimming left V 1 base short and J 7 bases short, with 8 bases between. The CDR3 is 12 residues long. Germline assignment: CDR1 SQVTM and CDR2 ANQGSEA. The CDR3 region has the DNA TGCAGCGTTGAAGGCGGAGGGAATGAGCAGTTCTTC. It translates to CSVEGGGNEQFF.

The V call is TRBV21-1, the J call TRBJ2-1; the DNA was not compared with TRBD2, the D call given in the table. TRBV21-1 is shown as a pseudogene. The CDR3 spans 17 residues. The CDR3 spells CASTKNLAGSSYNEQFF. The CDR3, as DNA: TGTGCCAGCACCAAAAACCTAGCGGGGAGCTCCTACAATGAGCAGTTCTTC.

The chain carries TRBV19 and TRBJ2-3, with 8 positions matching TRBD2. The CDR3 consists of 14 residues. V lost 7 bases to trimming and J lost 2 bases; unmatched junction nucleotides: 5. Germline loops: CDR1 LNHDA, CDR2 SQIVND (reference sequence). CDR3 amino acids: CASTRGGNTDTQYF. In DNA, the CDR3 is TGTGCCAGTACCCGGGGGGGGAACACAGATACGCAGTATTTT.

The CDR3 protein is CASSLPAAYQETQYF. CDR3 nucleotides: TGTGCCAGCAGCTTGCCGGCGGCGTACCAAGAGACCCAGTACTTC. The J gene is TRBJ2-5, the V gene TRBV5-5, with D unclear. The V and J ends lost 1 base and 0 bases respectively, with 10 bases between them. The V gene's germline CDR1 is SGHKS and CDR2 YYEKEE (reference sequence). The CDR3 loop spans 15 amino acids.

J is TRBJ2-3 and V is TRBV14; unclear D gene. CDR1 SGHDN and CDR2 FVKESK come from the germline V gene. This CDR3 comprises 15 residues. V was shortened by 2 bases and J by 0 bases, with 9 bases between the two germline ends. DNA for the CDR3: TGTGCCAGCAGCCAAACAGCAGCTAGCACAGATACGCAGTATTTT. Amino acids: CASSQTAASTDTQYF.

This chain joins TRBV10-3 and TRBJ2-7; TRBD2 aligns across 7 bases. The CDR3 extends over 16 amino acids. CDR1 is ENHRY, CDR2 SYGVKD, per germline. V dropped 5 bases and J dropped 2; count of bases not matched to a gene: 12. The CDR3 DNA sequence: TGTGCCATCAGTAAAACCGGGGGGACCGAGCCCTACGAGCAGTACTTC. Encoded protein: CAISKTGGTEPYEQYF.

This chain uses TRBV19 with TRBJ2-1; 8 bases match TRBD1. Per germline, CDR1 LNHDA and CDR2 SQIVND (reference sequence). The CDR3 consists of 16 residues. The V gene end was trimmed by 5 bases and the J gene end by 4 bases; junction bases not matched to a gene: 10. Here the CDR3 reads CASSSPSGTGYNEQFF. In nucleotides, the CDR3 is TGTGCCAGTAGTTCCCCGTCCGGGACAGGATACAATGAGCAGTTCTTC.

The chain combines TRBV7-3 with TRBJ2-6; D perhaps matches TRBD2 (6 bases). The V and J ends lost 2 bases and 3 bases respectively, with 11 bases between them. The CDR3 is 16 residues long. Germline V lookup: CDR1 SGHTA, CDR2 FQGTGA. The CDR3 here is CASSLGTFGGANVLTF. The CDR3 DNA follows: TGTGCCAGCAGCTTAGGGACTTTTGGTGGGGCCAACGTCCTGACTTTC.

This clone was seen just once. The V call is TRBV11-3, the J call TRBJ2-7, with 8 bases matching TRBD2. CDR3 length equals 16 residues. Germline V lookup: CDR1 SGHNT, CDR2 YENEEA. J lost 3 bases, V lost 0 bases, and 7 bases had no gene match. CDR3 loop: CASSLERGEGDYEQYF. The CDR3 bases are TGTGCCAGCAGCTTAGAGCGGGGGGAAGGTGACTACGAGCAGTACTTC.

The chain couples TRBV27 to TRBJ2-1; D may be TRBD1 (6 bases). The germline gives CDR1 MNHEY, CDR2 SMNVEV (reference sequence). CDR3 length equals 14 residues. V was cut by 10 bases and J by 4 bases, with 17 bases left in between. CDR3: CATTGRGGYNEQFF. DNA for the CDR3: TGTGCCACTACAGGGCGTGGGGGTTACAATGAGCAGTTCTTC.

V is TRBV5-1 and J is TRBJ2-5, with TRBD1 as a possible D gene (6 bases). The V end was cut by 4 bases, the J end by 3 bases, with 16 bases between. The CDR3 covers 15 residues. Germline-derived CDR1 and CDR2 are SGHRS and YFSETQ. This CDR3 reads CASSQRGSAEETQYF. The CDR3 DNA is TGCGCCAGCAGCCAGAGGGGGAGCGCCGAAGAGACCCAGTACTTC.

This clone was seen only a few times. The chain carries TRBV4-1 and TRBJ1-2, with a weak D call TRBD1 (5 bases). CDR1 is MGHRA, CDR2 YSYEKL, per germline. V was clipped by 2 bases and J by 2 bases, with 15 bases between them. The CDR3 is made up of 16 amino acids. CDR3: CASSQPLRQTNYGYTF. In nucleotides, the CDR3 is TGCGCCAGCAGCCAACCCCTGCGACAGACCAACTATGGCTACACCTTC.

V gene TRBV6-5 combines with J gene TRBJ1-5; 9 bases line up with TRBD1. Germline trimming cut 4 bases from V and 4 bases from J; bases unmatched to any gene: 5. Germline CDR1 is MNHEY and CDR2 is SVGAGI. This CDR3 has 15 amino acids. The CDR3 region is CASSLGQGRNQPQHF. DNA of the CDR3: TGTGCCAGCAGTTTGGGACAGGGAAGGAATCAGCCCCAGCATTTT.

This rearrangement joins TRBV21-1 to TRBJ1-1; no check of the table's D call, TRBD1, against the DNA was made. TRBV21-1 is labeled a pseudogene. The CDR3 sequence is 15 residues long. CDR3 sequence (DNA): TGTGCCAGCAGCAAAGGACAGGGCCCCGGGACTGAAGCTTTCTTT. The encoded protein is CASSKGQGPGTEAFF.